Below are 26 T cell receptor beta chains sequenced from a single sample in a study of cytomegalovirus exposure and HLA in healthy donors. Use of 60 Vbeta and 13 Jbeta primers characterized the PCR. The data were produced by immunoSEQ multiplex PCR, yet TCRdb's version contains in-frame clones alone and is incomplete. Counted here are under 200,000 clones, almost 80% occurring once; the ten biggest clones make up 11% to 15%. Sample: PBMCs. These TCRs come from a man in his fifties or sixties in good health and CMV-seropositive.

The V and J genes are TRBV10-3 and TRBJ2-1; possible D gene TRBD1, 5 bases. Trimming pared 0 bases from V and 4 bases from J, leaving 7 bases between. The germline V gene has CDR1 ENHRY and CDR2 SYGVKD. The CDR3 has 14 amino acids. The CDR3, as DNA: TGTGCCATCAGTGAGTCGACAGATTACAATGAGCAGTTCTTC. Its protein product is CAISESTDYNEQFF.

The chain is built from TRBV13 and TRBJ2-4; 11 bases match TRBD1. V shed 5 bases, J shed 11 bases, and the junction held 11 bases outside the gene matches. From germline, CDR1 is PRHDT and CDR2 FYEKMQ (reference sequence). The CDR3 totals 15 residues. DNA of the CDR3: TGTGCCAGCAGCCCCTCCCTCGGACAGGGGGCTTTTCAGTACTTC. As protein: CASSPSLGQGAFQYF. The variable domain in full, with the rest retrieved from reference TRBV13 and TRBJ2-4, is AAGVIQSPRHLIKEKRETATLKCYPIPRHDTVYWYQQGPGQDPQFLISFYEKMQSDKGSIPDRFSAQQFSDYHSELNMSSLELGDSALYFCASSPSLGQGAFQYFGAGTRLSVL.

This clone was seen more than once but under ten times. A read error may produce the germline difference seen at one junction end. V usage is TRBV7-3 and J usage is TRBJ2-3, with a possible D match to TRBD2 (6 bases). This CDR3 region has 16 residues. Germline assignment: CDR1 SGHTA and CDR2 FQGTGA. CDR3 in amino acids: CSSSDSGTLRTDTQYF. Written as DNA, the CDR3 is TGTTCCAGCAGCGACTCAGGGACTTTACGCACAGATACGCAGTATTTT.

V gene TRBV9 combines with J gene TRBJ2-7; TRBD2 matches 8 bases. Germline V gene lookup returns CDR1 SGDLS and CDR2 YYNGEE. The CDR3 runs 16 residues. V lost 0 bases to trimming and J lost 2 bases; unmatched junction nucleotides: 7. CDR3 in amino acids: CASSVGSTSGTYEQYF. In nucleotides, the CDR3 is TGTGCCAGCAGCGTAGGTAGCACTAGCGGTACCTACGAGCAGTACTTC.

The chain combines TRBV4-1 with TRBJ2-2, with D possibly matching TRBD1 (6 bases). From germline, CDR1 is MGHRA and CDR2 YSYEKL. The length of the CDR3 is 17 residues. The V and J ends lost 4 bases and 0 bases respectively, with 15 bases between them. Here the CDR3 reads CASSRNDRNTNTGELFF. The CDR3, as DNA: TGCGCCAGCAGCCGGAACGACAGGAATACGAACACCGGGGAGCTGTTTTTT.

The chain couples TRBV28 to TRBJ2-3; 13 bases agree with TRBD2. The CDR3 contains 14 residues. Germline V gene sequence: CDR1 MDHEN, CDR2 SYDVKM. J gave up 11 bases and V 2 bases, and 4 bases lay outside the gene matches. Here the CDR3 DNA reads TGTGCCAGCAGTTTACTGACTAGCGGGGGGATGCAGTATTTT. It is translated as CASSLLTSGGMQYF. The whole variable domain, filled in from reference TRBV28 and TRBJ2-3, reads DVKVTQSSRYLVKRTGEKVFLECVQDMDHENMFWYRQDPGLGLRLIYFSYDVKMKEKGDIPEGYSVSREKKERFSLILESASTNQTSMYLCASSLLTSGGMQYFGPGTRLTVL.

V usage is TRBV10-2 and J usage is TRBJ2-2, with a weak D call TRBD1 (5 bases). The length of the CDR3 is 13 residues. Germline CDR1 reads WSHSY; CDR2 reads SAAADI. V was trimmed by 7 bases and J by 3 bases, leaving 9 bases between them. The CDR3 nucleotides are TGCGCCAGCACTGACAGTTACACCGGGGAGCTGTTTTTT. Amino acid sequence: CASTDSYTGELFF.

The table lists this clone with a count of one. The rearrangement links TRBV5-1 to TRBJ2-5; weak D call: TRBD1 (5 bases). V shed 1 base and J shed 1 base, with 11 bases lying between them. The CDR3 is 15 residues long. Germline CDR1 and CDR2: SGHRS and YFSETQ. The CDR3 region is CASSLLGRGQETQYF. In DNA form, the CDR3 reads TGCGCCAGCAGCTTGCTAGGAAGGGGCCAAGAGACCCAGTACTTC. Full variable domain (rest looked up from reference TRBV5-1 and TRBJ2-5): KAGVTQTPRYLIKTRGQQVTLSCSPISGHRSVSWYQQTPGQGLQFLFEYFSETQRNKGNFPGRFSGRQFSNSRSEMNVSTLELGDSALYLCASSLLGRGQETQYFGPGTRLLVL.

The gene calls are TRBV7-8 and TRBJ1-6, with 7 bases lining up with TRBD1. Germline assignment: CDR1 SGHVS and CDR2 FQNEAQ. Trimming at V came to 6 bases and at J to 9 bases, leaving 8 bases not matched to a gene. There are 14 residues in the CDR3. CDR3 residues: CASSLGTDGSPLHF. The CDR3 bases are TGTGCCAGCAGTCTCGGGACAGATGGTTCACCCCTCCACTTT.

The V and J genes are TRBV9 and TRBJ2-3, with TRBD2 matching 8 bases. V lost 0 bases, J lost 4 bases, and 7 bases stayed unmatched. This CDR3 spans 16 amino acids. Germline V gives CDR1 SGDLS, CDR2 YYNGEE. CDR3 in DNA: TGTGCCAGCAGCGTAGGGGGGCGACTAGCGTCAGATACGCAGTATTTT. It is translated as CASSVGGRLASDTQYF.

In DNA, the CDR3 is TGTGCCAGCATCTCGCGTGAGGCAGATACGCAGTATTTT. Protein: CASISREADTQYF. The genes are TRBV6-6 and TRBJ2-3; no clear D. The germline CDR1 and CDR2 sequences are MNHNY and SVGAGI (reference sequence). V lost 7 bases to trimming and J lost 4 bases, with 12 bases between them. The CDR3 is 13 residues long.

The chain employs TRBV6-7 and TRBJ1-1; no firm D call. TRBV6-7 falls under the ORF class, with uncertain function. The CDR3 length is 15 residues. With 2 bases removed from V and 1 base from J, the gap between germline ends came to 11 bases. CDR3 loop: CASSYIGERNTEAFF. CDR3 nucleotides: TGTGCCAGCAGTTACATTGGAGAAAGGAACACTGAAGCTTTCTTT.

A word on this clone: The same CDR3 arises from other DNA sequences in this sample as well. The rearrangement joins TRBV7-9 to TRBJ2-1; a possible D gene is TRBD2 (5 bases). Deletions cut 4 bases from V and 7 bases from J, with 17 bases between. This CDR3 comprises 15 residues. In germline, CDR1 is SEHNR, CDR2 FQNEAQ (reference sequence). CDR3 protein: CASSSGRGEKNEQFF. DNA for the CDR3: TGTGCCAGCAGCTCCGGACGGGGAGAGAAGAATGAGCAGTTCTTC.

This clone was recorded once. The chain uses TRBV28 and TRBJ1-2; TRBD1 is a possible D gene (5 bases). Germline V gene lookup returns CDR1 MDHEN and CDR2 SYDVKM. The V and J ends lost 2 bases and 4 bases respectively, with 5 bases between them. This CDR3 spans 12 amino acids. The CDR3 region has the DNA TGTGCCAGCAGTTTACAGGGCTATGGCTACACCTTC. It encodes CASSLQGYGYTF.

The chain has TRBV7-2 and TRBJ2-7; tentative D call: TRBD1 (5 bases). V gave up 0 bases and J gave up 0 bases, with 15 bases separating them. Germline V gives CDR1 SGHTA, CDR2 FQGNSA. CDR3 size: 17 residues. CDR3 sequence (DNA): TGTGCCAGCAGCTTAGCGCTAAGTCAGGGATTCTCCTACGAGCAGTACGTC. Translation: CASSLALSQGFSYEQYV.

This clone was seen more than once but under ten times. The chain has TRBV19 and TRBJ1-2, with D unclear. The germline V gene has CDR1 LNHDA and CDR2 SQIVND (reference sequence). This CDR3 has 17 residues. V was trimmed by 5 bases and J by 2 bases, leaving 21 bases between them. CDR3 sequence reads: CASSDFGLWSGNYGYTF. The CDR3 coding sequence is TGTGCCAGTAGTGACTTTGGACTGTGGAGTGGGAACTATGGCTACACCTTC.

The chain is built from TRBV6-5 and TRBJ2-3; 11 positions match TRBD2. The CDR3 is 14 amino acids. V dropped 8 bases and J dropped 6; count of bases not matched to a gene: 7. Germline lookup yields CDR1 MNHEY and CDR2 SVGAGI. CDR3 DNA: TGTGCCAGCGGATTAGCGGGGGGGAGGGATACGCAGTATTTT. Translation: CASGLAGGRDTQYF.

CDR3 coding DNA: TGTGCCAGCAGTTACACAGGGTATGAGCAGTTCTTC. Amino acids: CASSYTGYEQFF. V gene TRBV6-5 combines with J gene TRBJ2-1, with a weak D call TRBD1 (6 bases). Germline V gene sequence: CDR1 MNHEY, CDR2 SVGAGI. The CDR3 is 12 amino acids. V gave up 2 bases and J gave up 8 bases, with 7 bases separating them.

The rearrangement uses TRBV19 and TRBJ1-2; D may be TRBD1 (5 bases). Looked up from germline, CDR1 is LNHDA and CDR2 is SQIVND (reference sequence). The CDR3 totals 16 residues. Trimming took off 2 bases at V and 2 bases at J, with 15 bases between the two ends. The CDR3 sequence is CASSILNGAENYGYTF. The CDR3 bases are TGTGCCAGTAGTATACTTAATGGGGCAGAAAACTATGGCTACACCTTC.

This chain uses TRBV9 with TRBJ2-1; 9 nucleotides align to TRBD2. V was clipped by 0 bases and J by 8 bases; unmatched bases: 12. The CDR3 consists of 17 residues. From germline, CDR1 is SGDLS and CDR2 YYNGEE. CDR3 region: CASSVGGGRGGLDEQFF. DNA for the CDR3: TGTGCCAGCAGCGTAGGAGGGGGGCGGGGGGGCCTCGATGAGCAGTTCTTC.

V is TRBV19 and J is TRBJ1-2, with D uncertain. The CDR3 has 12 amino acids. With 2 bases removed from V and 5 bases from J, the gap between germline ends came to 6 bases. Looked up from germline, CDR1 is LNHDA and CDR2 is SQIVND (reference sequence). CDR3 residues: CASSISSYGYTF. CDR3 DNA sequence: TGTGCCAGTAGTATATCCTCGTATGGCTACACCTTC.

The chain uses TRBV9 and TRBJ2-3; possibly TRBD2 for D (6 bases). Trimming took 5 bases from V and 2 from J, leaving 18 bases between them. Germline assignment: CDR1 SGDLS and CDR2 YYNGEE. The length of the CDR3 is 16 residues. The CDR3 protein is CASRPPSGGDTDTQYF. CDR3 coding DNA: TGTGCCAGCAGGCCACCGAGCGGAGGGGACACAGATACGCAGTATTTT.

The CDR3 here is CASSLAGQGELFF. In DNA form, the CDR3 reads TGTGCCAGCAGCTTAGCCGGACAGGGCGAACTGTTTTTT. The genes are TRBV7-6 and TRBJ1-4; 8 nucleotides agree with TRBD1. V lost 0 bases, J lost 12 bases, and 3 bases stayed unmatched. Looked up from germline, CDR1 is SGHVS and CDR2 is FNYEAQ. The CDR3 is made up of 13 amino acids.

CDR3 residues: CASSAGTGLGGYTF. The CDR3, as DNA: TGTGCCAGCAGCGCCGGGACAGGGTTGGGCGGCTACACCTTC. The chain links TRBV11-2 to TRBJ1-2, with 9 bases matching TRBD1. Germline loops: CDR1 SGHAT, CDR2 FQNNGV. Trimming cost V 5 bases and J 8 bases; bases outside gene matches: 9. This CDR3 region has 14 residues.

The rearrangement links TRBV6-5 to TRBJ1-4, with 7 bases lining up with TRBD1. CDR1 is MNHEY, CDR2 SVGAGI, per germline. V gave up 2 bases and J gave up 0 bases; unmatched junction bases: 0. The CDR3 has 15 amino acids. As DNA, the CDR3 is TGTGCCAGCAGTTACACAGGGGCAACTAATGAAAAACTGTTTTTT. Residues: CASSYTGATNEKLFF.

This clone showed up just a few times. J is TRBJ1-2 and V is TRBV6-1; 11 bases agree with TRBD1. The CDR3 runs 14 residues. V shed 6 bases, J shed 5 bases, and the junction held 5 bases outside the gene matches. Germline assignment: CDR1 MNHNS and CDR2 SASEGT. The CDR3 loop reads CASRVGQGAYGYTF. CDR3 nucleotides: TGTGCCAGCAGGGTCGGACAGGGGGCGTATGGCTACACCTTC.